Presented here are 12 T cell receptor beta chains from one specimen sequenced in a study of T cell repertoires in cytomegalovirus infection. Using its own MiXCR run on the reads, TCRdb lists one record per CDR3 protein. The table records some 200,000 distinct CDR3 sequences, around 40% of them present only once. These receptors' targets are unknown. The sample consisted of CD8+ T cells from cultured PBMCs, taken from culture after CMV antigen stimulation. The receptors come from a human donor in good health (CMV status not recorded). Some clones in this sample may be carry-over from other donors' samples.

The chain recombines TRBV12-3 or TRBV12-4 with TRBJ1-2, with TRBD1 matching over 10 bases. CDR3 size: 16 residues. J lost 4 bases, V lost 2 bases, and 7 bases had no gene match. The CDR3 region is CASSLPTGGSSYGYTF. CDR3 coding DNA: TGTGCCAGCAGTTTACCGACAGGGGGCTCAAGCTATGGCTACACCTTC.

This clonotype has only a few counts. The chain links TRBV6-5 to TRBJ1-6, with D possibly being TRBD1 (6 bases). V shed 1 base and J shed 5 bases, with 12 bases lying between them. The CDR3 has 16 amino acids. CDR1 MNHEY and CDR2 SVGAGI come from the germline V gene. This CDR3 reads CASSYFPQGNNSPLHF. The DNA for the CDR3 is TGTGCCAGCAGTTACTTCCCACAGGGAAATAATTCACCCCTCCACTTT.

The chain has TRBV11-2 and TRBJ2-5; 11 nucleotides line up with TRBD2. The CDR3 sequence is 16 residues long. The germline gives CDR1 SGHAT, CDR2 FQNNGV. After removal of 4 bases from V and 2 bases from J, the junction contained 6 bases not matched to a gene. CDR3 sequence reads: CASSSRLAGKQETQYF. CDR3 nucleotide sequence: TGTGCCAGCAGCTCCAGACTAGCGGGGAAGCAAGAGACCCAGTACTTC.

The gene calls are TRBV6-8 and TRBJ2-3; D remains unclear. Germline lookup yields CDR1 MNHGY and CDR2 SAAAGT. This CDR3 is 13 amino acids long. Trimming took off 0 bases at V and 5 bases at J, with 6 bases between the two ends. CDR3 residues: CASSYSVLDTQYF. DNA of the CDR3: TGTGCCAGCAGTTACTCGGTGTTAGATACGCAGTATTTT.

This clonotype was seen a few times. Here the CDR3 DNA reads TGTGCCAGCAGGGACAAGGCATCCTACAATGAGCAGTTCTTC. It encodes CASRDKASYNEQFF. V gene TRBV12-3 or TRBV12-4 combines with J gene TRBJ2-1; tentatively, D is TRBD1 (5 bases). Between the trimmed V and J ends, which lost 6 bases and 1 base, there was a span of 10 bases. The CDR3 length is 14 residues.

This clonotype came up a few times. The rearrangement links TRBV7-2 to TRBJ2-7, with a possible D match to TRBD1 (6 bases). Germline V lookup: CDR1 SGHTA, CDR2 FQGNSA. Trimming left V 0 bases short and J 5 bases short, with 11 bases between. This CDR3 spans 14 amino acids. CDR3 amino acids: CASSLALRGDEQYF. In nucleotides, the CDR3 is TGTGCCAGCAGCTTAGCGCTCAGGGGCGACGAGCAGTACTTC.

There are many counts of this clonotype. This sequence joins TRBV4-1 and TRBJ1-6; TRBD1 matches at 10 bases. The ends lost 2 bases at V and 8 bases at J; junction bases unmatched: 9. Germline V gene lookup returns CDR1 MGHRA and CDR2 YSYEKL. The CDR3 has 17 residues. CDR3 protein: CASSQLPRDRGYSPLHF. For the CDR3, the DNA is TGCGCCAGCAGCCAACTCCCCCGGGACAGGGGTTATTCACCCCTCCACTTT.

The chain couples TRBV12-3 or TRBV12-4 to TRBJ2-2, with TRBD1 matching 11 bases. CDR3 length: 13 residues. V was pared by 8 bases and J by 7 bases, with 3 bases of the junction left unmatched. The CDR3 coding sequence is TGTGCCAGCGGACAGGGGGCGGGCGGGGAGCTGTTTTTT. This codes for CASGQGAGGELFF.

The rearrangement links TRBV9 to TRBJ1-1; tentative D call: TRBD1 (5 bases). The germline gives CDR1 SGDLS, CDR2 YYNGEE. The CDR3 is made up of 13 amino acids. Trimming pared 2 bases from V and 1 base from J, leaving 6 bases between. Here the CDR3 reads CASSVGTNTEAFF. CDR3 coding DNA: TGTGCCAGCAGCGTGGGGACGAACACTGAAGCTTTCTTT.

The V call is TRBV28, the J call TRBJ1-2; TRBD1 agrees at 8 bases. Germline V gives CDR1 MDHEN, CDR2 SYDVKM. The J segment lost 4 bases and the V segment lost 6 bases, leaving 19 bases of the junction unmatched. This CDR3 comprises 18 residues. CDR3 DNA sequence: TGTGCCAGCAGGCCTCATCTCCGGGACAGGCCTCCTAGCTATGGCTACACCTTC. It codes for CASRPHLRDRPPSYGYTF.

This clonotype has a handful of counts. V usage is TRBV11-2 and J usage is TRBJ1-1; D is uncertain. Between the trimmed V and J ends, which lost 4 bases and 4 bases, there was a span of 10 bases. The CDR3 runs to 13 residues. Per the germline V gene, CDR1 is SGHAT and CDR2 is FQNNGV. The CDR3 region has the DNA TGTGCCAGCAGCTCCCTCGCGCGCACTGAAGCTTTCTTT. Protein product: CASSSLARTEAFF.

There are a few counts of this clonotype. The chain is built from TRBV7-6 and TRBJ2-6; 8 nucleotides agree with TRBD1. The CDR3 has 16 amino acids. After removal of 3 bases from V and 3 bases from J, the junction contained 4 bases not matched to a gene. Germline values: CDR1 SGHVS, CDR2 FNYEAQ. CDR3 sequence: CASSFGQGGGANVLTF. DNA of the CDR3: TGTGCCAGCAGCTTCGGACAGGGCGGTGGGGCCAACGTCCTGACTTTC.